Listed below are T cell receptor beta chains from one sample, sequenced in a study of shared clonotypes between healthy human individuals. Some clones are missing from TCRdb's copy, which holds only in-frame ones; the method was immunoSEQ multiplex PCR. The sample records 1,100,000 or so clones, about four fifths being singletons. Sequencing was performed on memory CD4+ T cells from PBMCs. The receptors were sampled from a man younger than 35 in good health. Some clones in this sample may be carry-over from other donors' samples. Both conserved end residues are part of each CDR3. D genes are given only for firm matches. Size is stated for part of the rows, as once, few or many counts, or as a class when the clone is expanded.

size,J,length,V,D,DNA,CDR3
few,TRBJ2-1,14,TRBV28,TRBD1,TGTGCCAGCATAGGACAGGGACGGGACAATGAGCAGTTCTTC,CASIGQGRDNEQFF
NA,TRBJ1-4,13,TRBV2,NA,TGTGCCAGCAGAGGCAGGGTGTATGAAAAACTGTTTTTT,CASRGRVYEKLFF
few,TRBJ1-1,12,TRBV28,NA,TGTGCCAGCAGTTTAGGTGGGCGGGAAGCTTTCTTT,CASSLGGREAFF
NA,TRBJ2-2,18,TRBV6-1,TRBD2,TGTGCCAGCAGTGAAGTAGGACTAGCGGGAGCGGGGACCGGGGAGCTGTTTTTT,CASSEVGLAGAGTGELFF
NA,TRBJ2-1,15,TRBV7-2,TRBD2,TGTGCCAGCAGTCGACCGGGACTAGAAGGGGTTGAGCAGTTCTTC,CASSRPGLEGVEQFF
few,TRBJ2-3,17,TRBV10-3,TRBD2,TGTGCCATCAGTGAGCCTGGACTAGCGGGAGTTACAGATACGCAGTATTTT,CAISEPGLAGVTDTQYF
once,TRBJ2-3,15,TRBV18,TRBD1,TGTGCCAGCTCACCTGGACAGGGGGGCGCAGATACGCAGTATTTT,CASSPGQGGADTQYF
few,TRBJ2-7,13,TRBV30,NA,TGTGCCTGGAGTGCCGGCCGGGGCTACGAGCAGTACTTC,CAWSAGRGYEQYF
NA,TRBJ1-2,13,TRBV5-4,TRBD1,TGTGCCAGCAGTTCGGGGACAGTCTATGGCTACACCTTC,CASSSGTVYGYTF
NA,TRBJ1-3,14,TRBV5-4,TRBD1,TGTGCCAGCAGCTTGGGACAGGGCAGAAACACCATATATTTT,CASSLGQGRNTIYF
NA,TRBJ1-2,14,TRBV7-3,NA,TGTGCCAGCAGCTTAACGCCCCAGGACTATGGCTACACCTTC,CASSLTPQDYGYTF
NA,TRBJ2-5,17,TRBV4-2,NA,TGTGCCAGCAGCCAAGTCCGGGGAGGGACAGATATAGGGACCCAGTACTTC,CASSQVRGGTDIGTQYF
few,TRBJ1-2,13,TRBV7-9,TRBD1,TGTGCCAGCAGCGACAGGGTCGGCTATGGCTACACCTTC,CASSDRVGYGYTF
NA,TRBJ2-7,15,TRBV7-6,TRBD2,TGTGCCAGCAGCTCTGGACTAGCGGGATCGGGGGAGCAGTACTTC,CASSSGLAGSGEQYF
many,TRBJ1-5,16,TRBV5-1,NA,TGCGCCAGCAGCCCCGGTCACGGTGATAGCAATCAGCCCCAGCATTTT,CASSPGHGDSNQPQHF
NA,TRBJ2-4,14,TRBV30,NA,TGTGCCCTCGCTGCGATGGGGAGCAAAAACATTCAGTACTTC,CALAAMGSKNIQYF
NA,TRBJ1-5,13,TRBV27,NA,TGTGCCAGCAGTTCTAATAGCAATCAGCCCCAGCATTTT,CASSSNSNQPQHF
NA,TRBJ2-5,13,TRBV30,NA,TGTGCCTGGAGTGTTGGACCTCAAGAGACCCAGTACTTC,CAWSVGPQETQYF
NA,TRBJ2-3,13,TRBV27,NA,TGTGCCAGCAGGTCCACTAGTGGTTATACGCAGTATTTT,CASRSTSGYTQYF
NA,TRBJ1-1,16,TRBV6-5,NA,TGTGCCAGCAGTTACTTGGCGACCAGAGGTTCCGCTGAAGCTTTCTTT,CASSYLATRGSAEAFF
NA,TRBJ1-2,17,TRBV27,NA,TGTGCCAGCAGTTTATCGGGCCCACGTAGGGATACCTATGGCTACACCTTC,CASSLSGPRRDTYGYTF
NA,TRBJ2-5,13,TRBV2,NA,TGTGCCAGCAGCCCCCCCGGACCAGAGACCCAGTACTTC,CASSPPGPETQYF
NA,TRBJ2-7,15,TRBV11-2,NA,TGTGCCAGCACCCTGCGGGTCTCTAAGACCTACGAGCAGTACTTC,CASTLRVSKTYEQYF
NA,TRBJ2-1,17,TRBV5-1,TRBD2,TGCGCCAGCAGTATCCGCGAAGGCGGGAGGGCCGGGGGTGAGCAGTTCTTC,CASSIREGGRAGGEQFF
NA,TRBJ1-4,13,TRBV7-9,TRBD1,TGTGCCAGCAGCGTAACAGGGGGTGAAAAACTGTTTTTT,CASSVTGGEKLFF
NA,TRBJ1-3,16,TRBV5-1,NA,TGCGCCAGCAGCTTGGCGTCCCAGGGGAGTGGAAACACCATATATTTT,CASSLASQGSGNTIYF
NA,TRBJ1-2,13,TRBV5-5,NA,TGTGCCAGCAGCTCGATCCCAGGGAGTGGCTACACCTTC,CASSSIPGSGYTF
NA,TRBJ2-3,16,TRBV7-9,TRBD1,TGTGCCAGCAGCTTGTGGGGGACAGGGAGCACAGATACGCAGTATTTT,CASSLWGTGSTDTQYF
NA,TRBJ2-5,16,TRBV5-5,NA,TGTGCCAGCAGCTTGGCCACAGGCTCCGCTCAAGAGACCCAGTACTTC,CASSLATGSAQETQYF
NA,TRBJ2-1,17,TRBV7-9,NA,TGTGCCAGCAGCGCGCGGGCCTCGGGGGGCCGTTACAATGAGCAGTTCTTC,CASSARASGGRYNEQFF
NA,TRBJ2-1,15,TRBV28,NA,TGTGCCAGCAGTTCTCTAGCGCTAGACTACAATGAGCAGTTCTTC,CASSSLALDYNEQFF
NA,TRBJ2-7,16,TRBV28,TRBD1,TGTGCCAGCACTGGACAGGGTACAATTTCCGATTACGAGCAGTACTTC,CASTGQGTISDYEQYF
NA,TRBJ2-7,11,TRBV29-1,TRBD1,TGCAGCGTTAACAGGGGCCACGAGCAGTACTTC,CSVNRGHEQYF
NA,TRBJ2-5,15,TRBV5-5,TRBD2,TGTGCCAGCGCAGGACTAGCGGGCACACAAGAGACCCAGTACTTC,CASAGLAGTQETQYF
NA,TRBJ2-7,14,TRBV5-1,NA,TGCGCCAGCAGCTCCGGCTTTGGGGGCTACGAGCAGTACTTC,CASSSGFGGYEQYF
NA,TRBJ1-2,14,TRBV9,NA,TGTGCCAGCAGCGTAGCACAGGGATACTATGGCTACACCTTC,CASSVAQGYYGYTF
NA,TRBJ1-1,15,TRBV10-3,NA,TGTGCCATCAGTGTATGGGGGGGGGCGAACACTGAAGCTTTCTTT,CAISVWGGANTEAFF
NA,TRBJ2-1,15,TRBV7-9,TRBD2,TGTGCCAGCAGCCGAAGCGGGACCCCCTACAATGAGCAGTTCTTC,CASSRSGTPYNEQFF
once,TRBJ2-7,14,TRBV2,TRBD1,TGTGCCAGCACCAAGAGTGGGACAGGGGGCGAGCAGTACTTC,CASTKSGTGGEQYF
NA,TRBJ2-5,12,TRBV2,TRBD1,TGTGCCACGGGGACAGGGCAAGAGACCCAGTACTTC,CATGTGQETQYF
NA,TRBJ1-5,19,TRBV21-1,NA,TGTGCCAGCAGCAACGGAAGACAGGGATGGGAATATAGCAATCAGCCCCAGCATTTT,CASSNGRQGWEYSNQPQHF
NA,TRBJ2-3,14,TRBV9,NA,TGTGCCAGCAGCGTGGATGGGACCTCAGATACGCAGTATTTT,CASSVDGTSDTQYF
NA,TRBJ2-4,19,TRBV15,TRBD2,TGTGCCACCAGCTCAACCCTAGCGGGAGGGCCCCTGGCCAAAAACATTCAGTACTTC,CATSSTLAGGPLAKNIQYF
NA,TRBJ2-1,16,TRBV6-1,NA,TGTGCCAGCAGTGAAAATCTAGCCGACTACTACAATGAGCAGTTCTTC,CASSENLADYYNEQFF
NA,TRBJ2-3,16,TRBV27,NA,TGTGCCAGCAGTGTTGAACGGACCCGACCCACAGATACGCAGTATTTT,CASSVERTRPTDTQYF
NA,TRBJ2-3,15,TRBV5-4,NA,TGTGCCAGCAGCCCTCGAGCCCTTGCCGTTGATACGCAGTATTTT,CASSPRALAVDTQYF
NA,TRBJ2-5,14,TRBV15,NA,TGTGCCACCAGCACCTTGGACAGCCAAGAGACCCAGTACTTC,CATSTLDSQETQYF
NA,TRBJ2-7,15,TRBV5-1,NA,TGCGCCAGCAGCCCGCTGGGACGGGGGACTCGGGAGCAGTACTTC,CASSPLGRGTREQYF
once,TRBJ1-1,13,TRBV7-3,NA,TGTGCCAGCAGCTTAACGGAGGATACTGAAGCTTTCTTT,CASSLTEDTEAFF
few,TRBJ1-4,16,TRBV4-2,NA,TGTGCCAGCAGCCAAGATCGGGGTGGGGAGGGTGAAAAACTGTTTTTT,CASSQDRGGEGEKLFF
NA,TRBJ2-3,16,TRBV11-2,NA,TGTGCCAGCAGCTTAGACGGCGGACTTACGGCCCATACGCAGTATTTT,CASSLDGGLTAHTQYF
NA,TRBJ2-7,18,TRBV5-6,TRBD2,TGTGCCAGCAGCCCGACTACCCTTACTAGCGGGAGCTCCTACGAGCAGTACTTC,CASSPTTLTSGSSYEQYF